This T cell receptor beta chain emerged from a study of blood T cell repertoires in COVID-19. Study-level background: Samples representing acute and convalescent COVID-19 were sourced from the United States, Italy and Spain.

Profiled with immunoSEQ multiplex PCR; TCRdb holds only in-frame clones, not every one. The table lists 150,000 to 200,000 clones, about 89% of them singletons. The CDR3 is 16 amino acids. CDR1 and CDR2 from the germline V gene are SGHNT and YYREEE (reference sequence). Germline trimming cut 0 bases from V and 3 bases from J; bases unmatched to any gene: 0. The chain carries TRBV5-4 and TRBJ2-2; 12 nucleotides line up with TRBD1. Source material: peripheral blood. This clonotype originated in a man between 18 and 35 years old who had recovered from COVID-19. The CDR3: CASSLGDRGHTGELFF. DNA of the CDR3: TGTGCCAGCAGCTTGGGGGACAGGGGGCACACCGGGGAGCTGTTTTTT.